These T cell receptor beta chains were read from a single sample in a study of cytomegalovirus exposure and HLA in healthy donors. The protocol was immunoSEQ multiplex PCR, while the TCRdb copy is restricted to in-frame clones and leaves out a portion. The data hold about 160,000 clones, with roughly 87% observed a single time. The sample taken for sequencing was PBMCs. The receptors shown here come from a girl aged 5-17 years in good health and CMV-seropositive. Each CDR3 is given with its conserved first and last residue. D genes are given only for firm matches. Clone size, where shown, is once, few, many, or a class for clones that have expanded.

TRBJ2-3,TRBD2,NA,TRBV7-3,CASSYGLAGVADTQYF,TGTGCCAGCAGCTACGGACTAGCGGGGGTAGCAGATACGCAGTATTTT
TRBJ1-2,TRBD1,few,TRBV29-1,CSVHGQGDGYTF,TGCAGCGTCCACGGACAGGGGGACGGCTACACCTTC
TRBJ2-7,NA,NA,TRBV5-6,CASSLGGLEGQYF,TGTGCCAGCAGCTTGGGGGGTCTGGAGGGGCAGTACTTC
TRBJ2-2,TRBD2,NA,TRBV4-3,CASSSFGTSQRENTGELFF,TGCGCCAGCAGCTCATTCGGGACTAGCCAACGGGAGAACACCGGGGAGCTGTTTTTT
TRBJ2-1,TRBD2,once,TRBV7-9,CASSFGGSGLSYNEQFF,TGTGCCAGCAGCTTCGGGGGTAGCGGGCTCTCCTACAATGAGCAGTTCTTC
TRBJ2-3,TRBD2,NA,TRBV28,CASRLAGGLTSTDTQYF,TGTGCCAGCAGACTAGCGGGGGGACTTACTAGCACAGATACGCAGTATTTT
TRBJ2-1,TRBD1,once,TRBV27,CASSLLGTGIEQFF,TGTGCCAGCAGTTTACTCGGGACAGGGATTGAGCAGTTCTTC
TRBJ1-5,NA,NA,TRBV5-1,CASSPTGRGNQPQHF,TGCGCCAGCAGCCCGACAGGACGAGGCAATCAGCCCCAGCATTTT
TRBJ2-2,NA,once,TRBV13,CASSPVGRGTGELFF,TGTGCCAGCAGCCCCGTGGGCCGAGGGACCGGGGAGCTGTTTTTT
TRBJ2-3,TRBD2,NA,TRBV27,CASSLYWREGLDTQYF,TGTGCCAGCAGTTTATATTGGCGGGAGGGCCTCGATACGCAGTATTTT
TRBJ2-7,TRBD1,NA,TRBV5-1,CASSLAGGQGVYEQYF,TGCGCCAGCAGCTTGGCCGGGGGACAGGGGGTCTACGAGCAGTACTTC
TRBJ2-1,TRBD2,NA,TRBV23-1,CASGTGTSDNEQFF,TGCGCCAGCGGGACCGGGACTAGCGACAATGAGCAGTTCTTC
TRBJ2-1,TRBD2,NA,TRBV27,CASSLSPGTTQNEQFF,TGTGCCAGCAGTTTATCCCCCGGGACTACCCAGAATGAGCAGTTCTTC
TRBJ1-2,TRBD1,NA,TRBV11-2,CASSPTGGARYGYTF,TGTGCCAGCAGCCCTACAGGGGGCGCGAGGTATGGCTACACCTTC
TRBJ1-2,NA,NA,TRBV30,CACPLGGESYTF,TGTGCCTGTCCCTTAGGGGGAGAAAGCTACACCTTC
TRBJ2-2,NA,NA,TRBV10-3,CAISSTGNTGELFF,TGTGCCATCAGTTCGACAGGGAACACCGGGGAGCTGTTTTTT
TRBJ2-2,TRBD2,few,TRBV7-8,CASSRTGGRGTGELFF,TGTGCCAGCAGCCGGACGGGGGGGAGGGGAACCGGGGAGCTGTTTTTT
TRBJ2-7,TRBD1,NA,TRBV9,CASSVELGTGYEQYF,TGTGCCAGCAGCGTAGAATTAGGGACAGGCTACGAGCAGTACTTC
TRBJ2-1,TRBD2,once,TRBV10-1,CASSESQLAGGEQFF,TGCGCCAGCAGTGAGTCACAGCTAGCGGGGGGGGAGCAGTTCTTC
TRBJ1-3,TRBD1,NA,TRBV10-2,CASRDTPGGPGNTIYF,TGCGCCAGCAGAGATACTCCAGGGGGCCCTGGAAACACCATATATTTT
TRBJ1-5,TRBD1,NA,TRBV2,CASSEAFRGRNQPQHF,TGTGCCAGCAGTGAAGCCTTCAGGGGGCGCAATCAGCCCCAGCATTTT
TRBJ1-4,NA,few,TRBV7-6,CASSVSGAGTNEKLFF,TGTGCCAGCAGCGTAAGTGGGGCCGGAACTAATGAAAAACTGTTTTTT
TRBJ1-6,NA,NA,TRBV5-1,CASSLDSDSPLHF,TGCGCCAGCAGCTTGGACTCGGATTCACCCCTCCACTTT